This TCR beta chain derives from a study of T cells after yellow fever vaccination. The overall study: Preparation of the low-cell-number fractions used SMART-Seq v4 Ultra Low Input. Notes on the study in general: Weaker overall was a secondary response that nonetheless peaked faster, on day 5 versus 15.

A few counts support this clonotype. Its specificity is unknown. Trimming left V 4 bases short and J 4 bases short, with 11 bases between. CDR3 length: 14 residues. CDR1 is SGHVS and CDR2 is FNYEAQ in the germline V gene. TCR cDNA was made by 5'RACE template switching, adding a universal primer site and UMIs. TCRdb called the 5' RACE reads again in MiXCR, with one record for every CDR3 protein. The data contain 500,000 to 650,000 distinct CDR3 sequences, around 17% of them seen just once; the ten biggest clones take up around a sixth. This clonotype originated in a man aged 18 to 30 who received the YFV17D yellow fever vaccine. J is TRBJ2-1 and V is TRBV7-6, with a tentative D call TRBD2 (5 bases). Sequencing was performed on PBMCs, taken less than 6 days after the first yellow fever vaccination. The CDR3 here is CASSSPGLYNEQFF. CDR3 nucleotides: TGTGCCAGCAGCTCCCCCGGACTTTACAATGAGCAGTTCTTC.